The 23 T cell receptor beta chains below come from one sample, sequenced in a study of cytomegalovirus exposure and HLA in healthy donors. PCR employed 60 Vbeta and 13 Jbeta primers. Some clones are missing from TCRdb's copy, which holds only in-frame ones; the method was immunoSEQ multiplex PCR. The sample lists about 130,000 clones, about 86% occurring once. Sample: PBMCs. The receptors come from a woman aged 25 to 39 in good health and CMV-seronegative.

The chain couples TRBV6-6 to TRBJ2-2; TRBD1 matches at 11 bases. The CDR3 is 15 residues long. Per germline, CDR1 MNHNY and CDR2 SVGAGI (reference sequence). V shed 2 bases, J shed 8 bases, and the junction held 4 bases outside the gene matches. The CDR3 sequence is CASSYRGQGAGELFF. CDR3 nucleotide sequence: TGTGCCAGCAGTTACCGTGGACAGGGGGCGGGGGAGCTGTTTTTT.

In this sample, this clone turned up once. The chain carries TRBV7-2 and TRBJ1-2; 8 bases map to TRBD1. Germline V gene sequence: CDR1 SGHTA, CDR2 FQGNSA. This CDR3 has 14 residues. V shed 4 bases and J 8 bases; nucleotides not matched to a gene: 9. CDR3 loop: CASSSDRGPSGYTF. CDR3 bases: TGTGCCAGCAGCTCCGACAGGGGCCCCTCGGGCTACACCTTC.

This sequence joins TRBV7-9 and TRBJ1-5; 8 bases map to TRBD1. This CDR3 region has 15 residues. Germline CDR1 is SEHNR and CDR2 is FQNEAQ (reference sequence). The V and J ends lost 5 bases and 2 bases, in that order; junction bases with no gene match: 5. The DNA of the CDR3 is TGTGCCAGCAGCCTGGACAGGGACGGCAATCAGCCCCAGCATTTT. Translation gives CASSLDRDGNQPQHF.

This clone appeared a few times. V gene TRBV5-1 combines with J gene TRBJ2-3; 10 bases fit TRBD2. The ends lost 2 bases at V and 5 bases at J; junction bases unmatched: 8. Germline values: CDR1 SGHRS, CDR2 YFSETQ. There are 16 residues in the CDR3. Written as DNA, the CDR3 is TGCGCCAGCAGCTTAGCAAGCGGGAGGGCCAGAGATACGCAGTATTTT. Translated: CASSLASGRARDTQYF.

V usage is TRBV6-1 and J usage is TRBJ2-1; possibly TRBD2 for D (6 bases). CDR3 length: 17 residues. Deletions cut 0 bases from V and 0 bases from J, with 12 bases between. CDR1 is MNHNS, CDR2 SASEGT, per germline. The CDR3 protein is CASSEARDWSSYNEQFF. The CDR3, as DNA: TGTGCCAGCAGTGAAGCCCGGGACTGGAGCTCCTACAATGAGCAGTTCTTC.

Only a few counts were recorded for this clone. This sequence joins TRBV29-1 and TRBJ2-1, with 14 bases fitting TRBD2. V was clipped by 4 bases and J by 9 bases; unmatched bases: 8. CDR3 length: 15 residues. CDR1 and CDR2 from the germline V gene are SQVTM and ANQGSEA. CDR3 coding DNA: TGCAGCGTTGGGGGACTAGCGGGAGAACTTCTTGAGCAGTTCTTC. This codes for CSVGGLAGELLEQFF.

V usage is TRBV4-1 and J usage is TRBJ1-5, with 12 bases matching TRBD1. The V segment lost 0 bases and the J segment 12 bases; nucleotides outside the gene matches: 9. The CDR3 extends over 16 amino acids. From germline, CDR1 is MGHRA and CDR2 YSYEKL. CDR3 residues: CASSQDMGTGGSRQHF. The CDR3 nucleotides read TGCGCCAGCAGCCAAGATATGGGGACAGGGGGCTCACGCCAGCATTTT.

The chain recombines TRBV7-2 with TRBJ1-2, with D hard to call. CDR3 length: 14 residues. Trimming stripped 3 bases from V and 3 bases from J, with 11 bases between. Germline assignment: CDR1 SGHTA and CDR2 FQGNSA. The CDR3 reads CASSLAETYYGYTF. The CDR3 nucleotides read TGTGCCAGCAGCTTGGCGGAAACCTACTATGGCTACACCTTC.

The CDR3 DNA sequence: TGTGCCAGCAGCCAGGGTGGCGGACAGGCCTTTTCACCCCTCCACTTT. It encodes CASSQGGGQAFSPLHF. The chain is built from TRBV5-4 and TRBJ1-6, with 7 bases fitting TRBD1. The CDR3 has 16 amino acids. CDR1 is SGHNT, CDR2 YYREEE, per germline (reference sequence). J was trimmed by 9 bases and V by 4 bases; bases with no gene match: 13. The full variable domain, in which reference TRBV5-4 and TRBJ1-6 provide the parts outside the CDR3, is ETGVTQSPTHLIKTRGQQVTLRCSSQSGHNTVSWYQQALGQGPQFIFQYYREEENGRGNFPPRFSGLQFPNYSSELNVNALELDDSALYLCASSQGGGQAFSPLHFGNGTRLTVT.

The chain recombines TRBV4-3 with TRBJ2-7; 12 positions agree with TRBD2. CDR1 and CDR2 from the germline V gene are LGHNA and YSLEER. The V gene end was trimmed by 3 bases and the J gene end by 2 bases; junction bases not matched to a gene: 2. The CDR3 loop spans 15 amino acids. The CDR3 bases are TGCGCCAGCAGCCACGGACTAGCGGGACCCTACGAGCAGTACTTC. This gives the protein CASSHGLAGPYEQYF.

J is TRBJ1-1 and V is TRBV6-6; D might be TRBD1 (6 bases). CDR1 and CDR2 from the germline V gene are MNHNY and SVGAGI (reference sequence). Trimming took off 0 bases at V and 1 base at J, with 9 bases between the two ends. CDR3 size: 15 residues. The CDR3 is CASSYSQGKNTEAFF. DNA of the CDR3: TGTGCCAGCAGTTACTCTCAGGGGAAGAACACTGAAGCTTTCTTT.

The chain is built from TRBV14 and TRBJ2-3; no clear D. Trimming removed 5 bases at V and 0 bases at J, with 18 bases between. From germline, CDR1 is SGHDN and CDR2 FVKESK. This CDR3 has 17 residues. In DNA, the CDR3 is TGTGCCAGCAGCGTCATCCCGGGTTGGTTAAGCACAGATACGCAGTATTTT. Translation: CASSVIPGWLSTDTQYF.

The genes are TRBV4-3 and TRBJ1-5; no clear D. V lost 0 bases and J lost 1, with 10 bases in between. CDR3 length: 16 amino acids. Germline V lookup: CDR1 LGHNA, CDR2 YSLEER. The CDR3 DNA reads TGCGCCAGCAGCCAAGATCGGAGGCCGAGCAATCAGCCCCAGCATTTT. Residues: CASSQDRRPSNQPQHF.

The chain joins TRBV28 to TRBJ2-7; D is unclear. V was shortened by 3 bases and J by 0 bases, with 9 bases between the two germline ends. The CDR3 consists of 14 residues. Germline CDR1 and CDR2: MDHEN and SYDVKM. The CDR3 region has the DNA TGTGCCAGCAGTTTTACCAGGTACTCCTACGAGCAGTACTTC. Amino acids: CASSFTRYSYEQYF.

The count of this clone is one. The chain combines TRBV5-5 with TRBJ1-6, with unresolved D. V lost 0 bases and J 8 bases, leaving 12 bases between the germline ends. The germline gives CDR1 SGHKS, CDR2 YYEKEE (reference sequence). The CDR3 runs 15 residues. CDR3 DNA sequence: TGTGCCAGCAGCTTGGCCTTCGAGGCGTATTCACCCCTCCACTTT. Protein sequence: CASSLAFEAYSPLHF.

CDR3 sequence (DNA): TGTGCCAGCTCATCAGACTACACAGATACGCAGTATTTT. This codes for CASSSDYTDTQYF. V and J are TRBV18 and TRBJ2-3; D may be TRBD2 (5 bases). The V gene lost 5 bases and the J gene lost 2 bases, with 8 bases spanning the gap. The length of the CDR3 is 13 residues. CDR1 and CDR2 from the germline V gene are KGHSH and LQKENI.

This chain links TRBV7-8 with TRBJ1-1; D is perhaps TRBD1 (6 bases). Germline V gene sequence: CDR1 SGHVS, CDR2 FQNEAQ. CDR3 size: 14 residues. V shed 5 bases and J shed 2 bases, with 12 bases lying between them. The CDR3 region is CASSIGTTNTEAFF. Written as DNA, the CDR3 is TGTGCCAGCAGCATAGGGACAACCAACACTGAAGCTTTCTTT.

The rearrangement links TRBV28 to TRBJ1-1, with 8 bases that match TRBD1. This CDR3 contains 15 residues. V trimming: 6 bases; J trimming: 6 bases; junction bases outside the gene matches: 12. Germline CDR1 and CDR2: MDHEN and SYDVKM. The CDR3 DNA is TGTGCCAGCAGGACCCCGGACAGGGCCTCCCCTGAAGCTTTCTTT. It is translated as CASRTPDRASPEAFF.

This chain joins TRBV7-3 and TRBJ2-5; TRBD2 aligns across 12 bases. Trimming removed 2 bases from V and 1 base from J; junction bases left unmatched: 2. This CDR3 is 16 amino acids long. Germline assignment: CDR1 SGHTA and CDR2 FQGTGA. CDR3 sequence (DNA): TGTGCCAGCAGCTTACTAGCGGGGGGGCGCCAAGAGACCCAGTACTTC. It specifies CASSLLAGGRQETQYF.

The chain uses TRBV28 and TRBJ2-1, with TRBD2 as a possible D gene (7 bases). The CDR3 totals 15 residues. CDR1 is MDHEN, CDR2 SYDVKM, per germline. Trimming left V 10 bases short and J 0 bases short, with 16 bases between. The DNA for the CDR3 is TGTGCCACCGCGGGGGCGGCTGACTCCTACAATGAGCAGTTCTTC. Translating gives CATAGAADSYNEQFF. The full variable domain, rest sourced from reference TRBV28 and TRBJ2-1, is DVKVTQSSRYLVKRTGEKVFLECVQDMDHENMFWYRQDPGLGLRLIYFSYDVKMKEKGDIPEGYSVSREKKERFSLILESASTNQTSMYLCATAGAADSYNEQFFGPGTRLTVL.

The CDR3 nucleotides are TGTGCCAGCTCACCCCGGACAGTCAACTATGGCTACACCTTC. This encodes CASSPRTVNYGYTF. The rearrangement joins TRBV18 to TRBJ1-2; TRBD1 is a possible D gene (6 bases). Germline V gene lookup returns CDR1 KGHSH and CDR2 LQKENI. Trimming removed 3 bases from V and 2 bases from J, with 10 bases in between. The CDR3 loop spans 14 amino acids.

V gene TRBV27 combines with J gene TRBJ2-7; a weak D match, TRBD2 (6 bases). V dropped 3 bases and J dropped 2 bases, with 14 bases sitting between them. The CDR3 contains 15 residues. Germline assignment: CDR1 MNHEY and CDR2 SMNVEV (reference sequence). The CDR3: CASSFTTSTTYEQYF. Here the CDR3 DNA reads TGTGCCAGCAGTTTTACTACTAGCACTACCTACGAGCAGTACTTC.

The chain has TRBV7-2 and TRBJ2-4; D gene ambiguous. The CDR3 has 17 amino acids. Trimming removed 0 bases from V and 0 bases from J, with 12 bases in between. In germline, CDR1 is SGHTA, CDR2 FQGNSA. The CDR3 sequence is CASSLAYRLGAKNIQYF. In DNA, the CDR3 is TGTGCCAGCAGCTTAGCGTATCGACTGGGAGCCAAAAACATTCAGTACTTC.